A selection of T cell receptor beta chains follows, all from one sample in a study of CD8 T cells in Susac syndrome. TCRdb re-called the immunoSEQ multiplex PCR reads through MiXCR, storing one row per CDR3 protein. The data hold a few hundred thousand distinct CDR3 sequences, with 80% to 90% observed a single time. Material: CD8+ T cells from PBMCs. The receptor set was obtained from a human donor with multiple sclerosis. Each CDR3 is given with its conserved first and last residue. A row's size may be missing; if present it is once, few, many or a size class.

TRBV9	-	TRBJ1-2	CASGSPTGNYGYTF
TRBV7-6	-	TRBJ2-1	CASSHPRISGSYEQFF
TRBV29-1	once	TRBJ2-7	CSVEGRTSGSGYEQYF
TRBV20-1	-	TRBJ2-7	CSARDMTSGTKYEQYF
TRBV6-1	-	TRBJ2-7	CASSDYRRYSYEQYF
TRBV10-3	-	TRBJ2-1	CAIRLPGLNNEQFF
TRBV6-5	-	TRBJ2-7	CASSYSTSGTRYLYEQYF
TRBV5-1	-	TRBJ2-5	CASSLAKGTSQETQYF
TRBV20-1	-	TRBJ1-2	CSARNSEDGYTF
TRBV7-9	-	TRBJ1-3	CASSHPGVPGNTIYF
TRBV28	few	TRBJ2-7	CASSLAENYEQYF
TRBV6-5	-	TRBJ1-1	CASSFSGSDPEAFF
TRBV7-9	-	TRBJ2-1	CASMSSSYNEQFF
TRBV28	-	TRBJ2-7	CASSSRPTGSYEQYF
TRBV13	-	TRBJ2-2	CASSRTSGRGNTGELFF
TRBV27	-	TRBJ2-2	CASSPPRRDYTGELFF
TRBV7-9	-	TRBJ2-1	CASSLVLAGGRNAYNEQFF
TRBV27	-	TRBJ2-3	CASSLSGPRADTQYF
TRBV5-6	-	TRBJ2-7	CASSYSPSSYEQYF
TRBV5-1	-	TRBJ2-2	CASSLGAPASTGELFF
TRBV29-1	-	TRBJ2-1	CSVVRTSGLGNEQFF
TRBV5-4	-	TRBJ1-1	CASSLLATTEAFF
TRBV5-5	-	TRBJ2-1	CASSFPSGFDNEQFF
TRBV7-7	-	TRBJ2-7	CASSLYLDNEQYF
TRBV7-9	-	TRBJ2-5	CASSLRTGGGETQYF
TRBV19	-	TRBJ2-1	CASRGSRVFYNEQFF
TRBV7-8	few	TRBJ2-1	CAISLAGYNEQFF
TRBV3-1	-	TRBJ2-7	CASSLERSEQYF
TRBV12-3/TRBV12-4	-	TRBJ1-1	CASRSEAFF
TRBV13	once	TRBJ2-1	CASRGGPGTNYNEQFF
TRBV11-2	-	TRBJ1-2	CASSLGYTSYGYTF
TRBV7-9	-	TRBJ2-1	CASTSGTGNNSAYNEQFF
TRBV19	-	TRBJ2-2	CASSISGTGELFF
TRBV29-1	-	TRBJ2-6	CSVAWTGPSGANVLTF
TRBV6-2/TRBV6-3	-	TRBJ2-5	CASRVGLADQETQYF
TRBV5-1	-	TRBJ2-3	CASSLAGLRTDTQYF
TRBV10-3	-	TRBJ2-7	CAISEGLEQYF
TRBV5-6	-	TRBJ2-2	CASSSRWREAATGELFF
TRBV10-3	-	TRBJ1-3	CAITTVRGNTIYF
TRBV12-3/TRBV12-4	-	TRBJ1-5	CASSSPGESNQPQHF
TRBV7-9	-	TRBJ1-2	CASSSRGYGYTF
TRBV20-1	-	TRBJ2-1	CSARYPLGNEQFF
TRBV9	-	TRBJ2-2	CASSVTGGAKGSGELFF
TRBV29-1	-	TRBJ2-1	CSVRAFEQFF
TRBV5-1	few	TRBJ2-7	CASSLSSSLWEQYF
TRBV5-1	-	TRBJ2-7	CASVSGHPRDF
TRBV12-3/TRBV12-4	-	TRBJ1-4	CASNDRDGNEKLFF